A selection of T cell receptor beta chains follows, all from one sample in a study of spatial heterogeneity in lung cancer. One entry per CDR3 protein, called by TCRdb with MiXCR from the 5' RACE reads. The sample shows under 5,000 distinct CDR3 sequences, roughly 9.1% of them seen only once. Sample: lung tumor tissue, taken at surgery. The receptor source for this set is a male donor with early-stage non-small cell lung cancer. The CDR3 runs from the conserved cysteine through the conserved F or W. A D gene is named only where the DNA matches it firmly. Some rows have no size entry. The others give once, few or many, or a class for an expanded clone.

V gene: TRBV12-3/TRBV12-4; J gene: TRBJ2-7; D gene: TRBD1; clone size: few; CDR3 DNA: TGTGCCAGCAGTGCCGGGACAGGGGTTCAACCCTACTACTACGAGCAGTACTTC; CDR3 protein: CASSAGTGVQPYYYEQYF
V gene: TRBV20-1; J gene: TRBJ2-7; D gene: .; clone size: many; CDR3 DNA: TGCAGTGCACGCCCCGGGACATCGACCTCCTACGAGCAGTACTTC; CDR3 protein: CSARPGTSTSYEQYF
V gene: TRBV6-5; J gene: TRBJ1-1; D gene: .; clone size: .; CDR3 DNA: TGTGCCAGCAGCCTCGGACAGTACACTGAAGCTTTCTTT; CDR3 protein: CASSLGQYTEAFF
V gene: TRBV11-2; J gene: TRBJ2-1; D gene: TRBD2; clone size: .; CDR3 DNA: TGTGCCAGCAGCGACCGGTTGGACCCCGGGACTAGCGGCCGGAGCTCCTACAATGAGCAGTTCTTC; CDR3 protein: CASSDRLDPGTSGRSSYNEQFF
V gene: TRBV19; J gene: TRBJ2-1; D gene: TRBD2; clone size: many; CDR3 DNA: TGTGCCAGTAGTGGGGGGACTAGCGGGAGGGCTTCCTACAATGAGCAGTTCTTC; CDR3 protein: CASSGGTSGRASYNEQFF
V gene: TRBV11-3; J gene: TRBJ2-2; D gene: TRBD1; clone size: many; CDR3 DNA: TGTGCCAGCAGCTCGAGACAGGGGGCAGCCGGGGAGCTGTTTTTT; CDR3 protein: CASSSRQGAAGELFF
V gene: TRBV27; J gene: TRBJ2-7; D gene: .; clone size: hyperexpanded; CDR3 DNA: TGTGCCAGCAGTTTGTCCATACAGGCCTCCTACGAGCAGTACTTC; CDR3 protein: CASSLSIQASYEQYF
V gene: TRBV5-1; J gene: TRBJ2-3; D gene: .; clone size: many; CDR3 DNA: TGCGCCAGCAGCGGGCAGGGTTTAGATACGCAGTATTTT; CDR3 protein: CASSGQGLDTQYF
V gene: TRBV4-2; J gene: TRBJ2-7; D gene: .; clone size: many; CDR3 DNA: TGTGCCAGCAGCCAAGGTTACGGGCGTTACGAGCAGTACTTC; CDR3 protein: CASSQGYGRYEQYF
V gene: TRBV7-9; J gene: TRBJ2-5; D gene: TRBD2; clone size: few; CDR3 DNA: TGTGCCAGCAGCCCCAGGACTAGCGTACAGACCCAGTACTTC; CDR3 protein: CASSPRTSVQTQYF
V gene: TRBV7-2; J gene: TRBJ2-5; D gene: .; clone size: medium-sized; CDR3 DNA: TGTGCCAGCAGCTTAGACGGGGGGCCGCAAGAGACCCAGTACTTC; CDR3 protein: CASSLDGGPQETQYF
V gene: TRBV7-9; J gene: TRBJ1-2; D gene: .; clone size: many; CDR3 DNA: TGTGCCAGCAGCACGGCGGCCTATGGCTACACCTTC; CDR3 protein: CASSTAAYGYTF
V gene: TRBV5-1; J gene: TRBJ1-5; D gene: TRBD1; clone size: few; CDR3 DNA: TGCGCCAGCCGTAGCGGGACAGGGCTTAATCAGCCCCAGCATTTT; CDR3 protein: CASRSGTGLNQPQHF
V gene: TRBV6-2/TRBV6-3; J gene: TRBJ2-2; D gene: .; clone size: many; CDR3 DNA: TGTGCCAGCAGTTACTCCGGGACAACGAACACCGGGGAGCTGTTTTTT; CDR3 protein: CASSYSGTTNTGELFF
V gene: TRBV5-1; J gene: TRBJ2-6; D gene: TRBD2; clone size: many; CDR3 DNA: TGCGCCAGCAGCTTGGCCGGGGGACTATCTGGGGCCAACGTCCTGACTTTC; CDR3 protein: CASSLAGGLSGANVLTF
V gene: TRBV7-3; J gene: TRBJ2-2; D gene: TRBD2; clone size: many; CDR3 DNA: TGTGCCAGCAGCTCGGGACTAACAACCGGGGAGCTGTTTTTT; CDR3 protein: CASSSGLTTGELFF
V gene: TRBV2; J gene: TRBJ1-2; D gene: .; clone size: medium-sized; CDR3 DNA: TGTGCCAGCAGTGAAGCAACTCATTGCACCTTC; CDR3 protein: CASSEATHCTF
V gene: TRBV19; J gene: TRBJ2-7; D gene: .; clone size: medium-sized; CDR3 DNA: TGTGCCAGCCGGGGACCGCACTACGAGCAGTACTTC; CDR3 protein: CASRGPHYEQYF
V gene: TRBV20-1; J gene: TRBJ2-3; D gene: TRBD2; clone size: many; CDR3 DNA: TGCAGTTCTCTACTAGCGGGGGACATTAGCACAGATACGCAGTATTTT; CDR3 protein: CSSLLAGDISTDTQYF
V gene: TRBV27; J gene: TRBJ2-2; D gene: TRBD2; clone size: medium-sized; CDR3 DNA: TGTGCCAGCAGTTTAGGGTGGGGACTAGCGGGAGATACCGGGGAGCTGTTTTTT; CDR3 protein: CASSLGWGLAGDTGELFF
V gene: TRBV28; J gene: TRBJ2-1; D gene: .; clone size: many; CDR3 DNA: TGTGCCAGCATCCCATCTGGGGGAGTCGATGAGCAGTTCTTC; CDR3 protein: CASIPSGGVDEQFF
V gene: TRBV4-3; J gene: TRBJ1-3; D gene: .; clone size: many; CDR3 DNA: TGCGCCAGCAGCCAAAACAGATACTCTGGAAACACCATATATTTT; CDR3 protein: CASSQNRYSGNTIYF
V gene: TRBV2; J gene: TRBJ2-7; D gene: TRBD1; clone size: many; CDR3 DNA: TGTGCCAGCAGTGGTCAAGGACAGGGGGACGAGCAGTACTTC; CDR3 protein: CASSGQGQGDEQYF
V gene: TRBV7-2; J gene: TRBJ2-4; D gene: TRBD2; clone size: many; CDR3 DNA: TGTGCCAGCAGCTTAACTAGCGGGGGGGCCAGAAACATTCAGTACTTC; CDR3 protein: CASSLTSGGARNIQYF
V gene: TRBV12-3/TRBV12-4; J gene: TRBJ1-1; D gene: .; clone size: medium-sized; CDR3 DNA: TGTGCCAGCAGTTCGGGGCCTAACACTGAAGCTTTCTTT; CDR3 protein: CASSSGPNTEAFF
V gene: TRBV12-3/TRBV12-4; J gene: TRBJ2-1; D gene: TRBD2; clone size: medium-sized; CDR3 DNA: TGTGCCAGCAGCCCCGTTACTAGCGGGATCAATGAGCAGTTCTTC; CDR3 protein: CASSPVTSGINEQFF
V gene: TRBV3-1; J gene: TRBJ1-4; D gene: .; clone size: many; CDR3 DNA: TGTGCCAGCAGCAAAGACAGGAGTAATGAAAAACTGTTTTTT; CDR3 protein: CASSKDRSNEKLFF
V gene: TRBV7-2; J gene: TRBJ2-7; D gene: .; clone size: many; CDR3 DNA: TGTGCCAGCAGCTCCACGAGTTACGAGCAGTACTTC; CDR3 protein: CASSSTSYEQYF
V gene: TRBV3-1; J gene: TRBJ2-7; D gene: .; clone size: many; CDR3 DNA: TGTGCCAGCAGCCAAGGGGCAGGGGCCTCCTACGAGCAGTACTTC; CDR3 protein: CASSQGAGASYEQYF
V gene: TRBV4-1; J gene: TRBJ1-5; D gene: .; clone size: many; CDR3 DNA: TGCGCCAGCAGCCGAGACCACGGTACAGGCTACAATCAGCCCCAGCATTTT; CDR3 protein: CASSRDHGTGYNQPQHF
V gene: TRBV24-1; J gene: TRBJ1-2; D gene: .; clone size: medium-sized; CDR3 DNA: TGTGCCACCAGTGATGATTCTGCAGGGTCTTTGCACGGCTACACCTTC; CDR3 protein: CATSDDSAGSLHGYTF